This T cell receptor (beta chain) was sequenced during a study of T-cell memory formation after mild COVID-19. TCRdb used MiXCR to reprocess the 5' RACE reads, holding one entry per CDR3 protein. Of hundreds of thousands of distinct CDR3 sequences listed, over 15% are singletons. The CDR3 runs to 17 residues. CDR1 is LGHNA and CDR2 is YNFKEQ in the germline V gene. The V end lost 3 bases, the J end lost 2 bases, and 20 bases lay between the germline ends. This chain links TRBV4-2 with TRBJ2-7; possible D gene TRBD2, 6 bases. Sequencing input: PBMCs or a T cell subset sorted from them (not recorded which). The TCR sequence derives from an adult woman who had mild COVID-19 (a few samples of this study predate the infection). Cell type and time point are not known. Here the CDR3 DNA reads TGTGCCAGCAGCCATAGCTCAGAGAGAGCGGGCGCCTACGAGCAGTACTTC. Residues: CASSHSSERAGAYEQYF.